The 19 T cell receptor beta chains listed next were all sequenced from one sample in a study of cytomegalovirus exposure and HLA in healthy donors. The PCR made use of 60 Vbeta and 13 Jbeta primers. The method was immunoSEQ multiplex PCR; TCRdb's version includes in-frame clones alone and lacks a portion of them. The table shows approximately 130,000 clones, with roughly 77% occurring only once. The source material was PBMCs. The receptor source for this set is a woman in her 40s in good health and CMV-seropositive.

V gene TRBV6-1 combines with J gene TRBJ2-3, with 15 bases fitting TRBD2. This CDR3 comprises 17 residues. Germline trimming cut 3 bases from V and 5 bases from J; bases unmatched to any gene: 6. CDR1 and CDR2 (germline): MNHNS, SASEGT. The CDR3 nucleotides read TGTGCCAGCAGTGATGGGGTGGGACTAGCGGGGGGAGATACGCAGTATTTT. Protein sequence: CASSDGVGLAGGDTQYF.

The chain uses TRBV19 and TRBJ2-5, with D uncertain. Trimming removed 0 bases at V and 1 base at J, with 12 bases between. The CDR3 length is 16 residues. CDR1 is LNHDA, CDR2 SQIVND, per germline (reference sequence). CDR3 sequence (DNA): TGTGCCAGTAGTATAGATCGTGCGGCCAGCCAAGAGACCCAGTACTTC. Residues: CASSIDRAASQETQYF.

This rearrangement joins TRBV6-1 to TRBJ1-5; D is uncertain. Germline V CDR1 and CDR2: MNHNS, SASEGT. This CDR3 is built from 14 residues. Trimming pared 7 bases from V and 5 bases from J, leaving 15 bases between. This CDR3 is CASTLTGKDQPQHF. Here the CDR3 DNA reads TGTGCCAGCACCTTGACGGGGAAGGATCAGCCCCAGCATTTT.

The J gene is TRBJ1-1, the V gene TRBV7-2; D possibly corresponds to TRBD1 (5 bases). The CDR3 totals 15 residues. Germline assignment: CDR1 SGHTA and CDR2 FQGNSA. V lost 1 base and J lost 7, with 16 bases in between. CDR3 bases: TGTGCCAGCAGCTTAGTGGCAGGCCGGGGGGTTGAAGCTTTCTTT. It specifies CASSLVAGRGVEAFF. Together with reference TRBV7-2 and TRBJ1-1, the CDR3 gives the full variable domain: GAGVSQSPSNKVTEKGKDVELRCDPISGHTALYWYRQSLGQGLEFLIYFQGNSAPDKSGLPSDRFSAERTGGSVSTLTIQRTQQEDSAVYLCASSLVAGRGVEAFFGQGTRLTVV.

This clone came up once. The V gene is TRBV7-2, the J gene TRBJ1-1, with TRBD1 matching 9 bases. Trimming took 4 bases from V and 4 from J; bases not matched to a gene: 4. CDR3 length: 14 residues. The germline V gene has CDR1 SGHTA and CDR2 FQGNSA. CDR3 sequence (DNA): TGTGCCAGCAGCTCCCGACAGGGGGTCACTGAAGCTTTCTTT. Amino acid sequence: CASSSRQGVTEAFF.

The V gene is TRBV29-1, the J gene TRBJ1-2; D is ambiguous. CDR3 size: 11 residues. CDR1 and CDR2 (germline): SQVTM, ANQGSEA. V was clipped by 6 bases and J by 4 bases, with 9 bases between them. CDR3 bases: TGCAGCGTCAGACACAGCTATGGCTACACCTTC. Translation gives CSVRHSYGYTF. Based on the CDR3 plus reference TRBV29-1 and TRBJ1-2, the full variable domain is SAVISQKPSRDICQRGTSLTIQCQVDSQVTMMFWYRQQPGQSLTLIATANQGSEATYESGFVIDKFPISRPNLTFSTLTVSNMSPEDSSIYLCSVRHSYGYTFGSGTRLTVV.

DNA of the CDR3: TGCGCCAGCAGCCAAGCGGGGTCTTCGGATTACAATGAGCAGTTCTTC. Residues: CASSQAGSSDYNEQFF. The J gene is TRBJ2-1, the V gene TRBV4-1, with D maybe TRBD2 (5 bases). Germline assignment: CDR1 MGHRA and CDR2 YSYEKL. The CDR3 runs 16 residues. The V end lost 1 base, the J end lost 4 bases, and 14 bases lay between the germline ends.

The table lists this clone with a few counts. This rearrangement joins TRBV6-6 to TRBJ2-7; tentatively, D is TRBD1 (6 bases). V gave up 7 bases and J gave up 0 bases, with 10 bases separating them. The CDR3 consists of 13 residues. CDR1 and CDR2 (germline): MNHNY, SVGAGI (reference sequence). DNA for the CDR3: TGTGCCAGCACTACGGACAGCTCCTACGAGCAGTACTTC. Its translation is CASTTDSSYEQYF.

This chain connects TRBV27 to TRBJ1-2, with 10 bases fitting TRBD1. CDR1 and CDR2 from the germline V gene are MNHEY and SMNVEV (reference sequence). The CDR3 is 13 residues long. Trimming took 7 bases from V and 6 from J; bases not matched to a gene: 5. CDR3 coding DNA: TGTGCCAGCAAGACAGGGGGCGTTGATGGCTACACCTTC. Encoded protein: CASKTGGVDGYTF.

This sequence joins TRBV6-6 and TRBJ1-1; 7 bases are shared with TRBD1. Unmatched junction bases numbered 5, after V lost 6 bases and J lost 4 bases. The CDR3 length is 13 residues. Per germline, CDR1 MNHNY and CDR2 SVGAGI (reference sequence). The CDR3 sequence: CASRAGGLTEAFF. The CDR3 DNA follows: TGTGCCAGCAGAGCAGGGGGTCTCACTGAAGCTTTCTTT.

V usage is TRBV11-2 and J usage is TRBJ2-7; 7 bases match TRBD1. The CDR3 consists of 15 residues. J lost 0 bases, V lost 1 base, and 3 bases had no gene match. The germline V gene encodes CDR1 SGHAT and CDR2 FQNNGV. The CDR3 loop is CASSLVAGGSYEQYF. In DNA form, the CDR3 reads TGTGCCAGCAGCTTAGTGGCAGGGGGCTCCTACGAGCAGTACTTC.

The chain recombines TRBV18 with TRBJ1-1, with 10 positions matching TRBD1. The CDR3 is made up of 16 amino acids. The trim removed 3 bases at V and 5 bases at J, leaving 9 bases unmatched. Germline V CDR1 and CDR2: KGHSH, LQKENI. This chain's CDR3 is CASSPLEDRGGTEAFF. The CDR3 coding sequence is TGTGCCAGCTCACCCTTAGAGGACAGGGGGGGGACTGAAGCTTTCTTT.

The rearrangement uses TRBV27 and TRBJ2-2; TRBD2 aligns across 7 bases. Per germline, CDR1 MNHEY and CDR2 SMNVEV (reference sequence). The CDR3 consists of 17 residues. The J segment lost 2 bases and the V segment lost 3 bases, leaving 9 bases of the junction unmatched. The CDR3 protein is CASSFSGLVDNTGELFF. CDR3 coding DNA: TGTGCCAGCAGTTTCTCAGGACTAGTCGATAACACCGGGGAGCTGTTTTTT.

CDR3 DNA sequence: TGTGCCAGCAGCTTACAGGGGAACACTGAAGCTTTCTTT. It translates to CASSLQGNTEAFF. The chain couples TRBV7-9 to TRBJ1-1, with D perhaps TRBD1 (5 bases). With 2 bases removed from V and 1 base from J, the gap between germline ends came to 5 bases. The CDR3 is 13 amino acids. The germline V gene encodes CDR1 SEHNR and CDR2 FQNEAQ (reference sequence).

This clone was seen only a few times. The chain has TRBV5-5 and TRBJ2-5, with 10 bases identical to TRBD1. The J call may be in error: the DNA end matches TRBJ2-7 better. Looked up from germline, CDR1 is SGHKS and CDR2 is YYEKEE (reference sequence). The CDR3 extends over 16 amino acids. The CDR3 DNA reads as TGTGCCAGCAGCGTTGTCACCGGGACAGGGGCCTACGAGCAGTACTTC. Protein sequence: CASSVVTGTGAYEQYF.

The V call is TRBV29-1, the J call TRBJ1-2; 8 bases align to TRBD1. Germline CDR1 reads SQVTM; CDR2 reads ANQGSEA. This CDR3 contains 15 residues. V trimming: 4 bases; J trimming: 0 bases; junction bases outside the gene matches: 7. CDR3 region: CSVVFWDRTNYGYTF. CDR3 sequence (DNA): TGCAGCGTTGTTTTCTGGGACAGGACTAACTATGGCTACACCTTC.

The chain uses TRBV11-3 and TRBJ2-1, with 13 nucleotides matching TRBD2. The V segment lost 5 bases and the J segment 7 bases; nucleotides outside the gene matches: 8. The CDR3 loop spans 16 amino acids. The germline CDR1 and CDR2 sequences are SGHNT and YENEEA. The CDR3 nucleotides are TGTGCCAGCAGCCTACTAGCGGGAGGGCCTGTGAATGAGCAGTTCTTC. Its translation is CASSLLAGGPVNEQFF.

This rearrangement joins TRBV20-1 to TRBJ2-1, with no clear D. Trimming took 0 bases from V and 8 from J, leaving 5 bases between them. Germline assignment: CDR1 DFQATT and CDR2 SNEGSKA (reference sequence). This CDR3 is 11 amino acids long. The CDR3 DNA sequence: TGCAGTGCTAGAGATCTTGATGAGCAGTTCTTC. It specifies CSARDLDEQFF.

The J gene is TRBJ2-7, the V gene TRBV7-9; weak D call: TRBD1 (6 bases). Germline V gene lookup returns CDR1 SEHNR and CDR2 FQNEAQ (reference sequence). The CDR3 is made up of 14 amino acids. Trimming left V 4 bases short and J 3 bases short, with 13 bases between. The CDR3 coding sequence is TGTGCCAGCAGCTGGGTCAGGGGCGGCTACGAGCAGTACTTC. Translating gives CASSWVRGGYEQYF.